Shown below are 11 T cell receptor beta chains from a single sample sequenced in a study of PD-1 blockade in classical Hodgkin lymphoma. In every patient, relapse followed autologous stem cell transplantation, while exposure to brentuximab vedotin differed. Sequenced by immunoSEQ multiplex PCR; TCRdb stores in-frame clones only, minus some. In the table there are over 25,000 clones, about 81% of which are singletons. Source: peripheral blood mononuclear cells (PBMCs), taken before the second cycle of nivolumab. The receptors here all came from a human donor with classical Hodgkin lymphoma.

The chain joins TRBV6-5 to TRBJ2-6, with D perhaps TRBD2 (6 bases). V lost 4 bases and J lost 8, with 9 bases in between. Per the germline V gene, CDR1 is MNHEY and CDR2 is SVGAGI. The CDR3 length is 13 residues. DNA of the CDR3: TGTGCCAGCAGTTCGGGGGATACCAACGTCCTGACTTTC. Encoded protein: CASSSGDTNVLTF.

CDR3 bases: TGTGCCAGTAGTTGGACTAGCGGGGGGGCCTACGAGCAGTACTTC. Encoded protein: CASSWTSGGAYEQYF. The V and J genes are TRBV19 and TRBJ2-7; 15 nucleotides align to TRBD2. The CDR3 is 15 amino acids. Germline loops: CDR1 LNHDA, CDR2 SQIVND (reference sequence). V was clipped by 5 bases and J by 2 bases; unmatched bases: 1.

The rearrangement links TRBV4-2 to TRBJ2-3, with D perhaps assigned TRBD1 or TRBD2 (6 bases each). This CDR3 has 18 amino acids. Germline V CDR1 and CDR2: LGHNA, YNFKEQ. V shed 4 bases and J shed 3 bases, with 23 bases lying between them. CDR3 nucleotides: TGTGCCAGCAGCCTGAGAGGGGGTATGGGCGGGGAGACAGATACGCAGTATTTT. Protein product: CASSLRGGMGGETDTQYF.

This sequence joins TRBV30 and TRBJ1-1; unclear D gene. This CDR3 is built from 13 residues. Germline CDR1 reads GTSNPN; CDR2 reads SVGIG (reference sequence). The V end was cut by 5 bases, the J end by 1 base, with 11 bases between. CDR3 loop: CAWGRQKNTEAFF. DNA of the CDR3: TGTGCCTGGGGGAGACAAAAGAACACTGAAGCTTTCTTT.

The chain couples TRBV7-9 to TRBJ1-3, with D unresolved. CDR1 and CDR2 from the germline V gene are SEHNR and FQNEAQ (reference sequence). This CDR3 spans 13 amino acids. Trimming stripped 5 bases from V and 6 bases from J, with 11 bases between. CDR3 region: CASSLQESNTIYF. Here the CDR3 DNA reads TGTGCCAGCAGCCTCCAGGAGTCAAACACCATATATTTT. Full variable domain (rest looked up from reference TRBV7-9 and TRBJ1-3): DTGVSQNPRHKITKRGQNVTFRCDPISEHNRLYWYRQTLGQGPEFLTYFQNEAQLEKSRLLSDRFSAERPKGSFSTLEIQRTEQGDSAMYLCASSLQESNTIYFGEGSWLTVV.

This chain joins TRBV12-5 and TRBJ2-7; possible D gene TRBD2, 6 bases. Germline lookup yields CDR1 LGHNT and CDR2 FRNRAP. This CDR3 comprises 16 residues. Trimming stripped 6 bases from V and 4 bases from J, with 22 bases between. Here the CDR3 DNA reads TGTGCTAGTGGAATCCTCCGGGGGAGCCCTGCGTACGAGCAGTACTTC. This translates into CASGILRGSPAYEQYF.

The CDR3 sequence: CASSVGPGAAYNSPLHF. CDR3 DNA: TGTGCCAGCAGCGTAGGACCCGGGGCGGCCTATAATTCACCCCTCCACTTT. The genes are TRBV9 and TRBJ1-6; possibly TRBD1 for D (5 bases). The CDR3 sequence is 17 residues long. The germline V and J ends were trimmed by 0 bases and 2 bases, with 12 bases remaining between them. CDR1 is SGDLS and CDR2 is YYNGEE in the germline V gene.

This chain joins TRBV2 and TRBJ2-1; the D gene is possibly TRBD1 (5 bases). This CDR3 has 13 residues. The germline gives CDR1 SNHLY, CDR2 FYNNEI. V lost 5 bases and J 4 bases, leaving 9 bases between the germline ends. The CDR3 loop reads CASSSDIYNEQFF. The CDR3 DNA reads as TGTGCCAGCAGTTCGGACATATACAATGAGCAGTTCTTC.

This clone was seen a few times. The V and J genes are TRBV2 and TRBJ1-1; D gene ambiguous. The CDR3 runs to 14 residues. Germline CDR1 reads SNHLY; CDR2 reads FYNNEI. Deletions cut 2 bases from V and 1 base from J, with 8 bases between. The CDR3 protein is CASSERQQNTEAFF. The CDR3 DNA sequence: TGTGCCAGCAGTGAACGACAACAGAACACTGAAGCTTTCTTT. Full variable domain (missing parts from reference TRBV2 and TRBJ1-1): EPEVTQTPSHQVTQMGQEVILRCVPISNHLYFYWYRQILGQKVEFLVSFYNNEISEKSEIFDDQFSVERPDGSNFTLKIRSTKLEDSAMYFCASSERQQNTEAFFGQGTRLTVV.

This clone rates as medium-sized. This CDR3 is CASSQEGVAGGPVSDTQYF. CDR3 sequence (DNA): TGCGCCAGCAGCCAAGAAGGGGTAGCGGGGGGGCCGGTGTCAGATACGCAGTATTTT. The rearrangement links TRBV4-3 to TRBJ2-3; TRBD2 agrees at 11 bases. In germline, CDR1 is LGHNA, CDR2 YSLEER. The CDR3 sequence is 19 residues long. J was trimmed by 4 bases and V by 0 bases; bases with no gene match: 12.

The CDR3 loop is CASSLGKGRDTEAFF. The CDR3 region has the DNA TGTGCCAGCAGCTTGGGGAAGGGGAGAGACACTGAAGCTTTCTTT. This sequence joins TRBV7-9 and TRBJ1-1, with a weak D call TRBD1 (5 bases). V was pared by 3 bases and J by 3 bases, with 14 bases between. Germline lookup yields CDR1 SEHNR and CDR2 FQNEAQ (reference sequence). The CDR3 runs 15 residues.